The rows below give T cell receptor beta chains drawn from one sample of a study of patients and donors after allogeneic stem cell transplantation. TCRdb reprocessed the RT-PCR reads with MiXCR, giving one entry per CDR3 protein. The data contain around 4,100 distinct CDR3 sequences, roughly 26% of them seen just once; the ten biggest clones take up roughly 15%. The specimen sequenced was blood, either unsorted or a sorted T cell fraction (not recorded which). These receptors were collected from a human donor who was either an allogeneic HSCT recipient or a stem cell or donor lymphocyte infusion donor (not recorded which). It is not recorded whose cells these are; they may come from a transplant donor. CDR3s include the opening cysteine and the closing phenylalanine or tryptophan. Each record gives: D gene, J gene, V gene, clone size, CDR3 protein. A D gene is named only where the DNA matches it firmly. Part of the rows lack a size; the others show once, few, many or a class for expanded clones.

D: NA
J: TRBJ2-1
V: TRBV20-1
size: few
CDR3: CSANGRGVDYNEQFF

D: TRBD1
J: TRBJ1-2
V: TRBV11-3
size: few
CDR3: CASSLHRGDYGYTF

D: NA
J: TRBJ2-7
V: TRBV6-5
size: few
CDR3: CASRRQSPYEQYF

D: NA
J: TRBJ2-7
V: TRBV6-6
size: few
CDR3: CASSLLGSDYEQYF

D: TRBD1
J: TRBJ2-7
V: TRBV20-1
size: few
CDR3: CSAIGQGIYEQYF

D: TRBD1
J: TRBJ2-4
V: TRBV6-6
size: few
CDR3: CASRNRGDAKNIQYF

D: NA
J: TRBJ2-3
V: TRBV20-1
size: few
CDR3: CSARWGLRTDTQYF

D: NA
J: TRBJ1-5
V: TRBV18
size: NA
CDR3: CASSRGSNQPQHF

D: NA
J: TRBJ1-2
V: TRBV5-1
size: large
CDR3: CASSPRTANYGYTF

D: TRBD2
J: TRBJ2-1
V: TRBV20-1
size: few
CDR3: CSALRGSGMANEQFF

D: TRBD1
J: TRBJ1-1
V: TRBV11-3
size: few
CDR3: CASSFDRGSNTEAFF

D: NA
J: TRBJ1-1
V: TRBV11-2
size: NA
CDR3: CASSFGGTNTEAFF

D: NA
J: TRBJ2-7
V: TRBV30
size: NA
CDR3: CAWSVQGRGEQYF

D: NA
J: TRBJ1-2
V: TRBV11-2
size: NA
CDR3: CASSYGRGGGGYGYTF

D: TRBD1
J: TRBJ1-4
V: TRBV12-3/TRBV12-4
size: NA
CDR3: CASTGTGKEKLFF

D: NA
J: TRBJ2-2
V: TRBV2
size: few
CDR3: CASSDENGELFF

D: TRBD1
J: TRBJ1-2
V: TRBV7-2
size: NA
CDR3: CASSSGTGLKDGYTF

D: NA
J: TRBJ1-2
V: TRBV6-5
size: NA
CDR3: CASRPTVNYGYTF

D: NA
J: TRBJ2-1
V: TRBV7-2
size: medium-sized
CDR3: CASSSGANEQFF

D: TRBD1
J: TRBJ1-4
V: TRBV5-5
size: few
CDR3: CASSLDRDREPEKLFF

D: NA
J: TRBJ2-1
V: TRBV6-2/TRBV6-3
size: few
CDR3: CASRYGYYNEQFF

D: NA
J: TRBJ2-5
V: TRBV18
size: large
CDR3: CASSPGAGQETQYF

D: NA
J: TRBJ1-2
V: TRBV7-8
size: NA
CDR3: CASSLVLRFGRTNYGYTF